Below are 18 T cell receptor beta chains sequenced from a single sample in a study of blood T cell repertoires in COVID-19. Assay: immunoSEQ multiplex PCR; the TCRdb copy retains only in-frame clones and omits some. The data show about 400,000 clones, around 87% seen once. The sequenced sample was PBMCs or T cells enriched from blood (not recorded which). Receptors originate from a woman aged 45-65 years who had recovered from COVID-19.

The genes are TRBV18 and TRBJ2-3, with 9 bases identical to TRBD2. V shed 2 bases, J shed 6 bases, and the junction held 9 bases outside the gene matches. CDR1 is KGHSH and CDR2 is LQKENI in the germline V gene. The CDR3 is 16 residues long. CDR3 region: CASSPGAAGGLDTQYF. The CDR3 nucleotides read TGTGCCAGCTCACCAGGTGCTGCGGGAGGGCTTGATACGCAGTATTTT.

This clone was counted between two and nine times. The CDR3 spells CASSWLQGFGGELFF. For the CDR3, the DNA is TGCGCCAGCAGCTGGCTCCAGGGTTTCGGCGGGGAGCTGTTTTTT. The rearrangement links TRBV5-1 to TRBJ2-2, with D perhaps matching TRBD1 (5 bases). CDR3 length: 15 amino acids. V was trimmed by 3 bases and J by 7 bases, leaving 16 bases between them. Germline V gene data show CDR1 as SGHRS and CDR2 as YFSETQ.

This chain joins TRBV5-1 and TRBJ1-5; 10 bases are a match to TRBD1. Germline CDR1 SGHRS, CDR2 YFSETQ. The J segment lost 5 bases and the V segment lost 5 bases, leaving 7 bases of the junction unmatched. This CDR3 has 15 amino acids. The CDR3 protein is CASSSGTGDDQPQHF. CDR3 bases: TGCGCCAGCAGTTCGGGGACAGGGGACGATCAGCCCCAGCATTTT.

The chain carries TRBV21-1 and TRBJ1-1; TRBD1, as called in the table, went unchecked against the DNA. TRBV21-1 has pseudogene status. This CDR3 is built from 16 residues. The CDR3 region has the DNA TGTGCCAGCAGCAAAGAAAGGGACAGGCAGAACACTGAAGCTTTCTTT. As protein: CASSKERDRQNTEAFF.

The CDR3 sequence is CASSLVQSPYNEQFF. The CDR3 DNA follows: TGTGCCAGCAGTTTGGTCCAGTCTCCCTACAATGAGCAGTTCTTC. V usage is TRBV27 and J usage is TRBJ2-1; D ambiguous. This CDR3 region has 15 residues. CDR1 MNHEY and CDR2 SMNVEV come from the germline V gene (reference sequence). The V and J ends lost 3 bases and 2 bases respectively, with 11 bases between them.

The gene calls are TRBV10-3 and TRBJ2-3; 9 nucleotides agree with TRBD2. Germline V lookup: CDR1 ENHRY, CDR2 SYGVKD. V lost 3 bases to trimming and J lost 8 bases; unmatched junction nucleotides: 9. The CDR3 is 15 residues long. The CDR3 protein is CAISDHSGGKLTQYF. The CDR3 DNA reads as TGTGCCATCAGTGACCATAGCGGGGGTAAACTTACGCAGTATTTT.

This clone was seen more than once but under ten times. This chain links TRBV19 with TRBJ2-1, with TRBD1 matching over 7 bases. Trimming cost V 4 bases and J 5 bases; bases outside gene matches: 11. This CDR3 comprises 16 residues. CDR1 is LNHDA, CDR2 SQIVND, per germline (reference sequence). The DNA for the CDR3 is TGTGCCAGTAGTACCTCCGGGACAGAGACTGACAATGAGCAGTTCTTC. Its protein product is CASSTSGTETDNEQFF.

The J gene is TRBJ1-4, the V gene TRBV19, with 9 bases identical to TRBD1. Germline trimming cut 6 bases from V and 5 bases from J; bases unmatched to any gene: 4. CDR1 and CDR2 (germline): LNHDA, SQIVND (reference sequence). The CDR3 has 14 amino acids. The CDR3 loop reads CASSGTGRNEKLFF. The CDR3 DNA sequence: TGTGCCAGTAGCGGGACAGGGAGGAATGAAAAACTGTTTTTT.

CDR3 coding DNA: TGTGCCAGCAGCTTACAACAGAGCTCCTATAATTCACCCCTCCACTTT. It yields the protein CASSLQQSSYNSPLHF. The chain couples TRBV7-2 to TRBJ1-6; D unresolved. The CDR3 totals 16 residues. Germline-derived CDR1 and CDR2 are SGHTA and FQGNSA. The V end lost 2 bases, the J end lost 0 bases, and 8 bases lay between the germline ends. The full variable domain, rest sourced from reference TRBV7-2 and TRBJ1-6, is GAGVSQSPSNKVTEKGKDVELRCDPISGHTALYWYRQSLGQGLEFLIYFQGNSAPDKSGLPSDRFSAERTGGSVSTLTIQRTQQEDSAVYLCASSLQQSSYNSPLHFGNGTRLTVT.

The table lists this clone with a count of one. The chain joins TRBV27 to TRBJ1-5; a weak D match, TRBD1 (6 bases). Germline V gene data show CDR1 as MNHEY and CDR2 as SMNVEV (reference sequence). The ends were cut back, 3 bases at V and 3 bases at J, with 12 bases in the middle. The CDR3 sequence is 15 residues long. The chain's CDR3 is CASSFRQGFNQPQHF. The CDR3 nucleotides read TGTGCCAGCAGTTTTAGGCAGGGGTTCAATCAGCCCCAGCATTTT.

The V call is TRBV7-9, the J call TRBJ1-4, with D possibly being TRBD1 (5 bases). The CDR3 length is 17 residues. Trimming stripped 2 bases from V and 3 bases from J, with 16 bases between. Germline V gene lookup returns CDR1 SEHNR and CDR2 FQNEAQ (reference sequence). The CDR3 sequence is CASSLSVWGVSNEKLFF. Here the CDR3 DNA reads TGTGCCAGCAGCTTATCCGTTTGGGGGGTATCTAATGAAAAACTGTTTTTT.

The chain is built from TRBV5-6 and TRBJ2-7; D is possibly TRBD1 (6 bases). CDR1 and CDR2 (germline): SGHDT, YYEEEE. Trimming stripped 2 bases from V and 2 bases from J, with 14 bases between. This CDR3 spans 15 amino acids. The CDR3 coding sequence is TGTGCCAGCAGCTTTAATGGACAGTTTCCCTACGAGCAGTACTTC. Translated: CASSFNGQFPYEQYF.

This clone was observed a handful of times. A junction boundary mismatches the germline segment, possibly from a read error. The chain recombines TRBV6-2 or TRBV6-3 with TRBJ2-7; D ambiguous. CDR1 and CDR2 from the germline V gene are MNHEY and SVGEGT. CDR3 length: 12 residues. CDR3 DNA sequence: TGTGCCAGCAGTTACTCGTCCTACCAGCAGTACTTC. This codes for CASSYSSYQQYF.

The V gene is TRBV14, the J gene TRBJ1-3; D possibly corresponds to TRBD1 (5 bases). Per germline, CDR1 SGHDN and CDR2 FVKESK. The CDR3 covers 15 residues. The germline V and J ends were trimmed by 4 bases and 1 base, with 11 bases remaining between them. CDR3 sequence: CASSPFRGSGNTIYF. The CDR3 region has the DNA TGTGCCAGCAGCCCTTTTAGGGGTTCTGGAAACACCATATATTTT. Looking up the rest from reference TRBV14 and TRBJ1-3 gives the full variable domain: EAGVTQFPSHSVIEKGQTVTLRCDPISGHDNLYWYRRVMGKEIKFLLHFVKESKQDESGMPNNRFLAERTGGTYSTLKVQPAELEDSGVYFCASSPFRGSGNTIYFGEGSWLTVV.

V and J are TRBV3-1 (or the pseudogene TRBV3-2) and TRBJ1-4, with 7 bases identical to TRBD1. The CDR3 spans 12 residues. The junction had 5 bases not matched to a gene; V was cut back by 3 bases and J by 13 bases. Germline lookup yields CDR1 LGHDT and CDR2 YNNKEL (reference sequence). CDR3 coding DNA: TGTGCCAGCAGCCACCGGACAGGAGGACTGTTTTTT. It encodes CASSHRTGGLFF.

This clone has only a few counts. CDR3 amino acids: CASSSAALTDTQYF. The CDR3 bases are TGCGCCAGCAGCTCCGCGGCCCTCACAGATACGCAGTATTTT. J is TRBJ2-3 and V is TRBV4-3; D not resolved. The germline V gene encodes CDR1 LGHNA and CDR2 YSLEER. This CDR3 has 14 amino acids. V gave up 5 bases and J gave up 2 bases, with 11 bases separating them.

This chain uses TRBV2 with TRBJ2-5; 7 positions match TRBD2. This CDR3 spans 14 amino acids. Trimming took 7 bases from V and 7 from J; bases not matched to a gene: 12. The germline gives CDR1 SNHLY, CDR2 FYNNEI. CDR3 coding DNA: TGTGCCAGCACAGGACTAGTCCGTTCGAGGACCCAGTACTTC. It is translated as CASTGLVRSRTQYF.

The chain couples TRBV19 to TRBJ1-5, with 7 bases lining up with TRBD1. Germline CDR1 and CDR2: LNHDA and SQIVND (reference sequence). The ends lost 8 bases at V and 3 bases at J; junction bases unmatched: 7. The CDR3 extends over 14 amino acids. The CDR3 bases are TGTGCCAGTGGGGGACAGAGCAACAATCAGCCCCAGCATTTT. Translation: CASGGQSNNQPQHF.